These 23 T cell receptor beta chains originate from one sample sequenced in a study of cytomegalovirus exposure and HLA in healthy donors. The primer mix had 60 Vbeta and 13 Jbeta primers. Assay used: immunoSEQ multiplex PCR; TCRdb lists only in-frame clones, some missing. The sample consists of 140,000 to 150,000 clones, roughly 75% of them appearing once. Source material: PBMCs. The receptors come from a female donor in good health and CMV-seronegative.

CDR3 in amino acids: CASTWRDRVSEQYF. In DNA form, the CDR3 reads TGTGCCAGCACCTGGCGGGACAGGGTCTCCGAGCAGTACTTC. The V gene is TRBV28, the J gene TRBJ2-7; 9 bases match TRBD1. The CDR3 length is 14 residues. V gave up 7 bases and J gave up 6 bases; unmatched junction bases: 10. Looked up from germline, CDR1 is MDHEN and CDR2 is SYDVKM.

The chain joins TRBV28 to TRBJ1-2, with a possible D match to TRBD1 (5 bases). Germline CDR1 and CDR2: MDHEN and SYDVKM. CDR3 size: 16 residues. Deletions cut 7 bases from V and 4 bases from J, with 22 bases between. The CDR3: CASTNDPGRGGYGYTF. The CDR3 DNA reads TGTGCCAGCACGAACGATCCCGGGAGGGGTGGCTATGGCTACACCTTC.

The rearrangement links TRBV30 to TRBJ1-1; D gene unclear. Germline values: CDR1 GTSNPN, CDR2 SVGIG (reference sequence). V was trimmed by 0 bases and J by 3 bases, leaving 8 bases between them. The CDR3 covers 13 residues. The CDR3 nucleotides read TGTGCCTGGAGTGTACAGATTGACACTGAAGCTTTCTTT. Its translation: CAWSVQIDTEAFF.

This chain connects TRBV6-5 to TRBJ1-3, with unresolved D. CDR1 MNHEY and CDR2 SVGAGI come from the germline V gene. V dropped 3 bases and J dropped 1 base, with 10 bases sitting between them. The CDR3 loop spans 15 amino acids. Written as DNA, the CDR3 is TGTGCCAGCAGTTATGCCCCGGGGTCTGGAAACACCATATATTTT. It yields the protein CASSYAPGSGNTIYF.

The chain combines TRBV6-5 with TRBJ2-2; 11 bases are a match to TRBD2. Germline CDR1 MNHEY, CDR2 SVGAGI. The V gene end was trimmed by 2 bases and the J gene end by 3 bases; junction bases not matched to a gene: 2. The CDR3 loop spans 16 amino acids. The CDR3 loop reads CASSYTSGGYTGELFF. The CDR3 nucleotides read TGTGCCAGCAGTTACACTAGCGGGGGTTACACCGGGGAGCTGTTTTTT.

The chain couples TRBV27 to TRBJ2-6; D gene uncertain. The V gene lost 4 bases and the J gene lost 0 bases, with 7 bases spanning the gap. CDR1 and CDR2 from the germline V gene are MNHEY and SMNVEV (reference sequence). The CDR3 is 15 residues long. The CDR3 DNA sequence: TGTGCCAGCAGTTCCCCAGGCTCTGGGGCCAACGTCCTGACTTTC. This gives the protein CASSSPGSGANVLTF.

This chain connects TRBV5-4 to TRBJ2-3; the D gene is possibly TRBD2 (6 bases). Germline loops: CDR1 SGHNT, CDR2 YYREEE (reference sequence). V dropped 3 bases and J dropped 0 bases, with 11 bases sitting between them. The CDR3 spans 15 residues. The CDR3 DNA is TGTGCCAGCAGCTGGGGACTGGCCAGCACAGATACGCAGTATTTT. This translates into CASSWGLASTDTQYF.

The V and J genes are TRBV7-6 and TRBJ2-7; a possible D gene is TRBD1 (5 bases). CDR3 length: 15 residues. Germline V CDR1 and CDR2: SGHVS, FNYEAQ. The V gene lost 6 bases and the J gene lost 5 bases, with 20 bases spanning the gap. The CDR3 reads CASSRAGLGYDEQYF. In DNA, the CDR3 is TGTGCCAGCAGTCGGGCAGGGCTCGGATACGACGAGCAGTACTTC.

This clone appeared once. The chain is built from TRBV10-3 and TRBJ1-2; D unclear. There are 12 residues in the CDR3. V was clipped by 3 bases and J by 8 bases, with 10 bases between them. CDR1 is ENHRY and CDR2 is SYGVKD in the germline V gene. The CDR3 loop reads CAISDLIGGYTF. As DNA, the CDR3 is TGTGCCATCAGTGATTTAATCGGGGGCTACACCTTC.

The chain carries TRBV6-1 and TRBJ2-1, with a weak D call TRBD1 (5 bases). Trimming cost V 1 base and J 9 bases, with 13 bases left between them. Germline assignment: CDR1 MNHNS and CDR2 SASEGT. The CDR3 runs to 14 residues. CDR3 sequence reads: CASSEVGWGGEQFF. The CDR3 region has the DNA TGTGCCAGCAGTGAAGTTGGGTGGGGCGGTGAGCAGTTCTTC.

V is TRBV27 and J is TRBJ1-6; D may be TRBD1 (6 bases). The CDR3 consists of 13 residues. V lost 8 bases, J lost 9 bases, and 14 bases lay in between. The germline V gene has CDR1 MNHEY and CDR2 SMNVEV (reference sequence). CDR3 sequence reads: CASQGTTGSPLHF. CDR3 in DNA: TGTGCCAGCCAGGGGACTACGGGTTCACCCCTCCACTTT.

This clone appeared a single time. The CDR3 sequence is CASSQFRPTVPKLFF. The CDR3 DNA reads as TGCGCCAGCAGTCAATTTCGACCGACAGTACCAAAACTGTTTTTT. This sequence joins TRBV23-1 and TRBJ1-4; the D gene is possibly TRBD1 (5 bases). TRBV23-1 is sorted into the ORF group, with uncertain function. This CDR3 has 15 amino acids. V lost 1 base and J lost 10, with 16 bases in between.

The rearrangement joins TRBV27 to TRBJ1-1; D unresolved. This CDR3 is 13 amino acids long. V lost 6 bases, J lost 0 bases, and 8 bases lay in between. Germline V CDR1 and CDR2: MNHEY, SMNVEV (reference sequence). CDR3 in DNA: TGTGCCAGCAGCTTTACAGTGAACACTGAAGCTTTCTTT. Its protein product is CASSFTVNTEAFF.

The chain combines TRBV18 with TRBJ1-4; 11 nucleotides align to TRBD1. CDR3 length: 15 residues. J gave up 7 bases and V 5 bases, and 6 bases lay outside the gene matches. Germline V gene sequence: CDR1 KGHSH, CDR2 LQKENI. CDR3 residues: CASSYRGTGGEKLFF. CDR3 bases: TGTGCCAGCTCATATCGCGGGACAGGGGGTGAAAAACTGTTTTTT.

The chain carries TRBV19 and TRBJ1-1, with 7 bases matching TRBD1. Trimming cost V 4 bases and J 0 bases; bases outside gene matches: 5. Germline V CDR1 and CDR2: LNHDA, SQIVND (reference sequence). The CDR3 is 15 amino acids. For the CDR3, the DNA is TGTGCCAGTAGTAGACGGACAGGCATGAACACTGAAGCTTTCTTT. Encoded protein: CASSRRTGMNTEAFF.

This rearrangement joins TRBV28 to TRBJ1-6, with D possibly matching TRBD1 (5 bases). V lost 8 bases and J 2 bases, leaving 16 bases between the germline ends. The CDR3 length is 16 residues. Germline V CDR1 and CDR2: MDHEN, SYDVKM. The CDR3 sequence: CASAPPSRAYNSPLHF. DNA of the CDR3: TGTGCCAGCGCTCCCCCGAGCAGGGCCTATAATTCACCCCTCCACTTT.

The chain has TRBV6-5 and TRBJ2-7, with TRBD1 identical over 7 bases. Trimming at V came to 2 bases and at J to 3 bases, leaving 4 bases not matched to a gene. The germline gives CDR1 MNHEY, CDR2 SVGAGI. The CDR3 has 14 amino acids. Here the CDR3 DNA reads TGTGCCAGCAGTTACGGGACAGCTAACTACGAGCAGTACTTC. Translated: CASSYGTANYEQYF.

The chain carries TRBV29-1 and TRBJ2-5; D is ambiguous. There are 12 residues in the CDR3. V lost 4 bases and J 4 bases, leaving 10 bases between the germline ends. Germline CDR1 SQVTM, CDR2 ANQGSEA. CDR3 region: CSVGAGRETQYF. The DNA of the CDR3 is TGCAGCGTTGGGGCAGGTCGAGAGACCCAGTACTTC.

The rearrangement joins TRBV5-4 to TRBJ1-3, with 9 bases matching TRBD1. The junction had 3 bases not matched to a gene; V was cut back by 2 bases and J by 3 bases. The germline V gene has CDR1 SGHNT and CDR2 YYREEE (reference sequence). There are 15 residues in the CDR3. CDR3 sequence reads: CASSLTGGDGNTIYF. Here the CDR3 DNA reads TGTGCCAGCAGCTTAACAGGGGGCGATGGAAACACCATATATTTT.

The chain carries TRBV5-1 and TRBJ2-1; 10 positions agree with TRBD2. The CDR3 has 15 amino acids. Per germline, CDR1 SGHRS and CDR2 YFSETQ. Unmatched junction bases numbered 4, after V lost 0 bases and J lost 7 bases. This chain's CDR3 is CASSLGPSGGNEQFF. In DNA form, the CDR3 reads TGCGCCAGCAGCTTGGGGCCTAGCGGGGGAAATGAGCAGTTCTTC.

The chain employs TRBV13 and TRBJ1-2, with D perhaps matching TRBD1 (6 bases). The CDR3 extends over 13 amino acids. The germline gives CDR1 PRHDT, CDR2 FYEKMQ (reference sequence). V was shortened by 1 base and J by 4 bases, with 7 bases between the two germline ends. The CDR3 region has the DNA TGTGCCAGCAGCTTAGAGACAGGCTATGGCTACACCTTC. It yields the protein CASSLETGYGYTF.

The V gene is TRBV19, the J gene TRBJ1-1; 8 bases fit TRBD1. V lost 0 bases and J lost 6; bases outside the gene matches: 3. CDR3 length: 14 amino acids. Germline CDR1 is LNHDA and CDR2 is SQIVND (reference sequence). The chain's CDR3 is CASSIDTTGAEAFF. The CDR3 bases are TGTGCCAGTAGTATAGATACGACAGGGGCTGAAGCTTTCTTT.

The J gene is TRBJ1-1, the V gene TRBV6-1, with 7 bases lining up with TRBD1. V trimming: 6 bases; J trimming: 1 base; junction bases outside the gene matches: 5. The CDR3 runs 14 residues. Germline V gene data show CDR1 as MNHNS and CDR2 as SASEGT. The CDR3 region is CASRRTGQNTEAFF. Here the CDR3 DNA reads TGTGCCAGCAGGCGGACAGGCCAGAACACTGAAGCTTTCTTT.